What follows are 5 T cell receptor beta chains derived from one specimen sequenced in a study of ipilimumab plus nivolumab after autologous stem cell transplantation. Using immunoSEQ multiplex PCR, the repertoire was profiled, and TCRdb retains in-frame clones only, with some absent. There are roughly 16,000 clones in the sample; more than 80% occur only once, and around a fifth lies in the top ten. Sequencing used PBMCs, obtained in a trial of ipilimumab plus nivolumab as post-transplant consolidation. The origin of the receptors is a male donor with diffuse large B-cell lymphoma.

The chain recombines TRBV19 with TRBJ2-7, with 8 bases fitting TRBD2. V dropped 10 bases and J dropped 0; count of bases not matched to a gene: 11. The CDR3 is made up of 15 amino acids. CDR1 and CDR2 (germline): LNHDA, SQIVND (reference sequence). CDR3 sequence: CATLKPGGLSYEQYF. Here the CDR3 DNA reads TGTGCCACCCTTAAGCCGGGAGGGCTCTCCTACGAGCAGTACTTC.

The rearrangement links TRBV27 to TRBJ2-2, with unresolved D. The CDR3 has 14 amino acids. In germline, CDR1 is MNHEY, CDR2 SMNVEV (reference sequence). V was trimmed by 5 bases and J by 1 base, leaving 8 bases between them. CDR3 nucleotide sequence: TGTGCCAGCAGTGTGACGAAGAACACCGGGGAGCTGTTTTTT. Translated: CASSVTKNTGELFF.

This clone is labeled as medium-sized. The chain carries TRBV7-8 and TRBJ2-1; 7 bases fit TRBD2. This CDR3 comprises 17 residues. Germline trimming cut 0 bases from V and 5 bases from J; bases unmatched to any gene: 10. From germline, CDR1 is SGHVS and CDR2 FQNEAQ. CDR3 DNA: TGTGCCAGCAGCTTAGCGACGACTAGCCTTCCTAACAATGAGCAGTTCTTC. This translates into CASSLATTSLPNNEQFF.

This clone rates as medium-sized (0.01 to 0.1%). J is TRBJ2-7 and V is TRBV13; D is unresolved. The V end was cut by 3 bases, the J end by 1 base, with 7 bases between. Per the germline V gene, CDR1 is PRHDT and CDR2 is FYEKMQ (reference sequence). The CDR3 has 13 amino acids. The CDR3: CASSLWKSYEQYF. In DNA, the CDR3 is TGTGCCAGCAGCTTGTGGAAATCCTACGAGCAGTACTTC.

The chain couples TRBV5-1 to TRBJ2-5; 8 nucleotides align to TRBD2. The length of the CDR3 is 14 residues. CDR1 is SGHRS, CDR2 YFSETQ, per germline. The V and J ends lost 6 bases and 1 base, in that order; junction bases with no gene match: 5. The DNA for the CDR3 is TGCGCCAGCACCCCTACTAGCGGCCAAGAGACCCAGTACTTC. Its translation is CASTPTSGQETQYF.